The 27 T cell receptor beta chains reported below all come from one sample, sequenced in a study of T-cell memory formation after mild COVID-19. TCRdb processed the 5' RACE reads anew with MiXCR; each CDR3 protein has one entry. The data hold about 540,000 distinct CDR3 sequences, with roughly 22% observed a single time. Material: PBMCs or a T cell subset sorted from them (not recorded which). The source is an adult woman who had mild COVID-19 (a few samples of this study predate the infection). Cell type and time point are not known.

This sequence joins TRBV4-1 and TRBJ2-2; tentatively, D is TRBD1 or TRBD2 (5 bases each). Germline V lookup: CDR1 MGHRA, CDR2 YSYEKL. The length of the CDR3 is 14 residues. Trimming shortened V by 1 base and J by 6 bases, and 9 bases separated the two germline ends. The DNA of the CDR3 is TGCGCCAGCAGCCAAGCTTCGGGGCCCGGGGAGCTGTTTTTT. Translated: CASSQASGPGELFF.

This clonotype has a handful of counts. The chain joins TRBV19 to TRBJ1-4, with 8 bases matching TRBD1. CDR1 is LNHDA and CDR2 is SQIVND in the germline V gene (reference sequence). V gave up 1 base and J gave up 13 bases; unmatched junction bases: 11. This CDR3 is built from 15 residues. CDR3 residues: CASSIGAGGVVRLFF. In nucleotides, the CDR3 is TGTGCCAGTAGTATAGGGGCAGGGGGCGTCGTCAGACTGTTTTTT.

This clonotype was recorded many times. This chain connects TRBV4-3 to TRBJ2-5; 9 bases are shared with TRBD2. V lost 0 bases and J lost 2; bases outside the gene matches: 10. CDR3 length: 18 amino acids. Germline CDR1 and CDR2: LGHNA and YSLEER. The CDR3 region has the DNA TGCGCCAGCAGCCAAGATCGATACAGCGGGAGGCGGCAAGAGACCCAGTACTTC. Its protein is CASSQDRYSGRRQETQYF.

This clonotype was counted a few times. J is TRBJ1-5 and V is TRBV30, with D hard to call. The CDR3 spans 12 residues. Between the trimmed V and J ends, which lost 3 bases and 9 bases, there was a span of 12 bases. Per the germline V gene, CDR1 is GTSNPN and CDR2 is SVGIG (reference sequence). The CDR3 coding sequence is TGTGCCTGGAGCGAGTCCTTGGGGCCCCAGCATTTT. Amino acids: CAWSESLGPQHF.

The CDR3 region is CASSLKPRTSGLYEQYF. The DNA of the CDR3 is TGTGCCAGCAGTTTAAAGCCCCGGACTAGCGGACTATACGAGCAGTACTTC. The rearrangement uses TRBV27 and TRBJ2-7, with 10 bases aligning to TRBD2. V shed 2 bases, J shed 4 bases, and the junction held 11 bases outside the gene matches. The CDR3 is 17 residues long. Looked up from germline, CDR1 is MNHEY and CDR2 is SMNVEV (reference sequence).

This clonotype was counted a few times. The rearrangement uses TRBV7-2 and TRBJ2-5; 12 bases are shared with TRBD2. CDR1 SGHTA and CDR2 FQGNSA come from the germline V gene. The CDR3 consists of 15 residues. The trim removed 6 bases at V and 5 bases at J, leaving 7 bases unmatched. The CDR3 loop is CASSKGTSGRETQYF. CDR3 DNA sequence: TGTGCCAGCAGTAAGGGAACTAGCGGGAGGGAGACCCAGTACTTC.

The chain employs TRBV18 and TRBJ1-5, with a weak D call TRBD1 (5 bases). There are 13 residues in the CDR3. The germline CDR1 and CDR2 sequences are KGHSH and LQKENI. V was cut by 7 bases and J by 1 base, with 8 bases left in between. In nucleotides, the CDR3 is TGTGCCAGCTTCCGACAGAGCAATCAGCCCCAGCATTTT. It codes for CASFRQSNQPQHF.

The rearrangement uses TRBV14 and TRBJ1-2, with D maybe TRBD1 (5 bases). The CDR3 extends over 15 amino acids. Germline CDR1 is SGHDN and CDR2 is FVKESK. V was clipped by 4 bases and J by 7 bases, with 19 bases between them. CDR3 DNA: TGTGCCAGCAGCCGAGCAGGGATTGAGCCTATTGGCTACACCTTC. Its translation is CASSRAGIEPIGYTF.

The rearrangement joins TRBV15 to TRBJ1-5; no clear D. V lost 1 base to trimming and J lost 0 bases, with 16 bases between them. This CDR3 has 18 residues. Germline CDR1 reads LNHNV; CDR2 reads YYDKDF (reference sequence). CDR3 amino acids: CATSRVKVQSYSNQPQHF. In DNA form, the CDR3 reads TGTGCCACCAGCAGAGTCAAGGTGCAGAGTTATAGCAATCAGCCCCAGCATTTT. The whole variable domain, remainder taken from reference TRBV15 and TRBJ1-5, is DAMVIQNPRYQVTQFGKPVTLSCSQTLNHNVMYWYQQKSSQAPKLLFHYYDKDFNNEADTPDNFQSRRPNTSFCFLDIRSPGLGDTAMYLCATSRVKVQSYSNQPQHFGDGTRLSIL.

This chain joins TRBV12-3 or TRBV12-4 and TRBJ1-1; TRBD1 agrees at 12 bases. This CDR3 has 15 residues. V shed 6 bases, J shed 5 bases, and the junction held 7 bases outside the gene matches. CDR3 coding DNA: TGTGCCAGCAGGCGTAGGGACAGGGGGCGGACTGAAGCTTTCTTT. It codes for CASRRRDRGRTEAFF.

The chain joins TRBV6-5 to TRBJ2-1, with D uncertain. The CDR3 is made up of 13 amino acids. Trimming left V 5 bases short and J 7 bases short, with 12 bases between. Germline values: CDR1 MNHEY, CDR2 SVGAGI. The CDR3 coding sequence is TGTGCCAGCAGTCTACTAAACAAAAATGAGCAGTTCTTC. Its translation is CASSLLNKNEQFF.

V is TRBV11-2 and J is TRBJ2-3, with 8 nucleotides matching TRBD2. The V segment lost 2 bases and the J segment 0 bases; nucleotides outside the gene matches: 4. There are 16 residues in the CDR3. In germline, CDR1 is SGHAT, CDR2 FQNNGV. The CDR3 protein is CASSLQVAGSTDTQYF. The CDR3 bases are TGTGCCAGCAGCTTACAGGTAGCGGGAAGCACAGATACGCAGTATTTT. The full variable domain, with the rest looked up from reference TRBV11-2 and TRBJ2-3, is EAGVAQSPRYKIIEKRQSVAFWCNPISGHATLYWYQQILGQGPKLLIQFQNNGVVDDSQLPKDRFSAERLKGVDSTLKIQPAKLEDSAVYLCASSLQVAGSTDTQYFGPGTRLTVL.

V usage is TRBV7-9 and J usage is TRBJ1-1, with D possibly matching TRBD1 (6 bases). V gave up 5 bases and J gave up 4 bases, with 8 bases separating them. Germline V gene lookup returns CDR1 SEHNR and CDR2 FQNEAQ (reference sequence). The CDR3 loop spans 12 amino acids. CDR3: CASSRDITEAFF. The CDR3 DNA follows: TGTGCCAGCAGCCGGGACATCACTGAAGCTTTCTTT.

This clonotype has a handful of counts. V and J are TRBV12-3 or TRBV12-4 and TRBJ2-4; TRBD2 is a possible D gene (5 bases). CDR3 length equals 18 residues. V gave up 2 bases and J gave up 0 bases, with 17 bases separating them. The CDR3 sequence is CASSLPGNYQLAKNIQYF. CDR3 nucleotides: TGTGCCAGCAGTTTACCGGGAAACTACCAACTAGCCAAAAACATTCAGTACTTC.

There are many counts of this clonotype. At one end, the junction sequence differs from germline, possibly due to a read error. This chain links TRBV7-2 with TRBJ2-3, with D perhaps matching TRBD2 (6 bases). This CDR3 is built from 14 residues. Germline values: CDR1 SGHTA, CDR2 FQGNSA. CDR3 loop: CASSLGLATDTQYF. The CDR3 DNA reads as TGTGCCAGCAGTTTAGGGCTAGCGACAGATACGCAGTATTTT.

This clonotype has ten or more counts. This chain uses TRBV20-1 with TRBJ2-2; the match to TRBD2 covers 11 bases. This CDR3 is 16 amino acids long. CDR1 and CDR2 from the germline V gene are DFQATT and SNEGSKA (reference sequence). Losses at the gene ends were 3 bases for V and 3 bases for J; bases not matched to a gene: 6. The CDR3 region has the DNA TGCAGTGCTAGGGGGACTAGCGGAGGAGACACCGGGGAGCTGTTTTTT. It translates to CSARGTSGGDTGELFF.

CDR3 DNA: TGTGCCAGCAGTGCTGCATTGGGAGAGCAGTACTTC. Residues: CASSAALGEQYF. The V call is TRBV2, the J call TRBJ2-7; no reliable D call. Trimming took 4 bases from V and 7 from J, leaving 11 bases between them. Germline V gives CDR1 SNHLY, CDR2 FYNNEI. The CDR3 extends over 12 amino acids. Complete variable domain (other parts from reference TRBV2 and TRBJ2-7): EPEVTQTPSHQVTQMGQEVILRCVPISNHLYFYWYRQILGQKVEFLVSFYNNEISEKSEIFDDQFSVERPDGSNFTLKIRSTKLEDSAMYFCASSAALGEQYFGPGTRLTVT.

This sequence joins TRBV2 and TRBJ2-3; TRBD2 matches at 12 bases. This CDR3 contains 17 residues. CDR1 and CDR2 (germline): SNHLY, FYNNEI. The trim removed 2 bases at V and 2 bases at J, leaving 5 bases unmatched. The DNA of the CDR3 is TGTGCCAGCAGTGAACAAACTAGCGGGGGGTTCACAGATACGCAGTATTTT. Residues: CASSEQTSGGFTDTQYF.

A few counts support this clonotype. DNA for the CDR3: TGCAGCGCCATGGACTCCGGGACAGGGAGATCCTATGGCTACACCTTC. Translating it yields CSAMDSGTGRSYGYTF. The V call is TRBV29-1, the J call TRBJ1-2, with 9 bases matching TRBD1. V was clipped by 7 bases and J by 4 bases; unmatched bases: 16. The germline CDR1 and CDR2 sequences are SQVTM and ANQGSEA. The CDR3 consists of 16 residues.

This chain uses TRBV5-6 with TRBJ2-7; TRBD1 aligns across 8 bases. The germline V gene has CDR1 SGHDT and CDR2 YYEEEE. V was clipped by 3 bases and J by 3 bases; unmatched bases: 5. The CDR3 is made up of 14 amino acids. Here the CDR3 DNA reads TGTGCCAGCAGCTGGGGGACAGGAGTCTACGAGCAGTACTTC. Its translation: CASSWGTGVYEQYF.

The rearrangement joins TRBV30 to TRBJ1-2, with 9 bases fitting TRBD1. In germline, CDR1 is GTSNPN, CDR2 SVGIG (reference sequence). The CDR3 loop spans 16 amino acids. Trimming removed 3 bases from V and 3 bases from J; junction bases left unmatched: 11. CDR3 amino acids: CAWRGVSGQGDYGYTF. The CDR3 DNA reads as TGTGCCTGGAGGGGAGTCTCGGGACAGGGAGACTATGGCTACACCTTC.

The chain recombines TRBV6-6 with TRBJ1-3; maybe TRBD1 (6 bases). CDR3 length equals 15 residues. V shed 4 bases and J shed 3 bases, with 13 bases lying between them. Germline CDR1 is MNHNY and CDR2 is SVGAGI (reference sequence). The CDR3 loop is CASSSGVVGGNTIYF. The CDR3, as DNA: TGTGCCAGCAGTTCAGGGGTGGTTGGTGGAAACACCATATATTTT.

This clonotype occurred a few times. V usage is TRBV6-2 or TRBV6-3 and J usage is TRBJ2-1; no reliable D call. Trimming stripped 6 bases from V and 11 bases from J, with 11 bases between. Germline CDR1 MNHEY, CDR2 SVGEGT. The CDR3 is 11 residues long. The CDR3 nucleotides read TGTGCCAGCAGCCACAGCGCCCAGCAGTTCTTC. It codes for CASSHSAQQFF.

J is TRBJ2-3 and V is TRBV12-3 or TRBV12-4; a possible D gene is TRBD2 (6 bases). V was cut by 5 bases and J by 4 bases, with 19 bases left in between. This CDR3 has 16 residues. DNA of the CDR3: TGTGCCAGCAGTCCCCGCTCGGGGGAGGTGGCAGATACGCAGTATTTT. It codes for CASSPRSGEVADTQYF.

This clonotype was detected a few times. The chain couples TRBV7-2 to TRBJ1-1; 10 nucleotides align to TRBD1. The CDR3 extends over 15 amino acids. Germline V gene lookup returns CDR1 SGHTA and CDR2 FQGNSA. V dropped 6 bases and J dropped 6; count of bases not matched to a gene: 10. CDR3 DNA sequence: TGTGCCAGCAGACCCGGGACAGGGGTTTCGTCTGAAGCTTTCTTT. Protein sequence: CASRPGTGVSSEAFF. The variable domain in full, completed from reference TRBV7-2 and TRBJ1-1, reads GAGVSQSPSNKVTEKGKDVELRCDPISGHTALYWYRQSLGQGLEFLIYFQGNSAPDKSGLPSDRFSAERTGGSVSTLTIQRTQQEDSAVYLCASRPGTGVSSEAFFGQGTRLTVV.

This clonotype occurred a few times. The J gene is TRBJ1-5, the V gene TRBV29-1, with D hard to call. The CDR3 covers 11 residues. Germline V lookup: CDR1 SQVTM, CDR2 ANQGSEA. With 4 bases removed from V and 5 bases from J, the gap between germline ends came to 6 bases. The CDR3 is CSVGSYQPQHF. The CDR3 nucleotides read TGCAGCGTTGGGAGTTATCAGCCCCAGCATTTT. Together with reference TRBV29-1 and TRBJ1-5, the CDR3 gives the full variable domain: SAVISQKPSRDICQRGTSLTIQCQVDSQVTMMFWYRQQPGQSLTLIATANQGSEATYESGFVIDKFPISRPNLTFSTLTVSNMSPEDSSIYLCSVGSYQPQHFGDGTRLSIL.

The V and J genes are TRBV20-1 and TRBJ2-7, with D possibly being TRBD1 (5 bases). The V end lost 6 bases, the J end lost 3 bases, and 18 bases lay between the germline ends. The CDR3 spans 14 residues. The germline V gene has CDR1 DFQATT and CDR2 SNEGSKA (reference sequence). CDR3 sequence (DNA): TGCAGTGCCCTGAACCGGGCTAGGGGCTACGAGCAGTACTTC. This translates into CSALNRARGYEQYF.